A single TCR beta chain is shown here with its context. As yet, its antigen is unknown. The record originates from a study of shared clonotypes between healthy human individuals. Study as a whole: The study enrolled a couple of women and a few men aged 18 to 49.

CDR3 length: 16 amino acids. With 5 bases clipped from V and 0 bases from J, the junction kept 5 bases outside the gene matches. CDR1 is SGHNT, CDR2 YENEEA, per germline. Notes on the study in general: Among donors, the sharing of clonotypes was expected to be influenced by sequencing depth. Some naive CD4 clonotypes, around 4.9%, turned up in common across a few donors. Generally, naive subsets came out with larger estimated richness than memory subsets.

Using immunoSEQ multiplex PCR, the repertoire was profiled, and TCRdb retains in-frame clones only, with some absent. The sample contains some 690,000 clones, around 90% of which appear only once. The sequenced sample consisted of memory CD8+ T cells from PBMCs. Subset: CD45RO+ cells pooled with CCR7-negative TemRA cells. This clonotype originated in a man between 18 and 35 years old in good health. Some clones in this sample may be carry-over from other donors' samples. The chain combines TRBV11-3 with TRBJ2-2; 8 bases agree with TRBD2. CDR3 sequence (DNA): TGTGCCAGCAGCCCCCGGACTAGCTCGAACACCGGGGAGCTGTTTTTT. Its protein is CASSPRTSSNTGELFF.